These 8 T cell receptor beta chains came from one sample sequenced in a study of blood T cell repertoires in COVID-19. Clones were read by immunoSEQ multiplex PCR, and TCRdb kept only the in-frame ones, dropping some. The data hold approximately 220,000 clones, with about 86% observed a single time. Source material: PBMCs or T cells enriched from blood (not recorded which). These TCRs come from a woman in her thirties or forties with acute COVID-19.

The chain joins TRBV4-3 to TRBJ1-2; D unresolved. Germline CDR1 LGHNA, CDR2 YSLEER. CDR3 length: 14 residues. Trimming pared 1 base from V and 5 bases from J, leaving 11 bases between. DNA for the CDR3: TGCGCCAGCAGCCAAGGCCACGGGGAATATGGCTACACCTTC. As protein: CASSQGHGEYGYTF.

The chain couples TRBV30 to TRBJ1-2; 10 positions agree with TRBD1. CDR1 is GTSNPN and CDR2 is SVGIG in the germline V gene (reference sequence). The CDR3 totals 15 residues. V lost 5 bases and J lost 2; bases outside the gene matches: 8. The CDR3 DNA sequence: TGTGCCTGGGGAAGGGACAGGGGAAGGAACTATGGCTACACCTTC. Protein sequence: CAWGRDRGRNYGYTF.

V usage is TRBV15 and J usage is TRBJ1-4, with TRBD1 matching over 8 bases. Trimming took 0 bases from V and 6 from J; bases not matched to a gene: 6. From germline, CDR1 is LNHNV and CDR2 YYDKDF (reference sequence). The CDR3 is 16 amino acids. The CDR3 sequence is CATSRETGVSDEKLFF. The DNA of the CDR3 is TGTGCCACCAGCAGAGAGACAGGGGTTTCAGATGAAAAACTGTTTTTT. Full variable domain (rest looked up from reference TRBV15 and TRBJ1-4): DAMVIQNPRYQVTQFGKPVTLSCSQTLNHNVMYWYQQKSSQAPKLLFHYYDKDFNNEADTPDNFQSRRPNTSFCFLDIRSPGLGDTAMYLCATSRETGVSDEKLFFGSGTQLSVL.

The chain carries TRBV18 and TRBJ1-3; tentatively, D is TRBD1 (5 bases). V lost 4 bases, J lost 2 bases, and 12 bases lay in between. The CDR3 contains 15 residues. Germline CDR1 reads KGHSH; CDR2 reads LQKENI. The DNA of the CDR3 is TGTGCCAGCTCACGATCCCTACAGGCTGGAAACACCATATATTTT. Translating it yields CASSRSLQAGNTIYF.

This clone occurred a few times. The DNA for the CDR3 is TGTGCCAGCAGCGCGACAGGGGGAGGCACAGATACGCAGTATTTT. Its protein is CASSATGGGTDTQYF. The chain recombines TRBV7-2 with TRBJ2-3; the match to TRBD1 covers 9 bases. Unmatched junction bases numbered 4, after V lost 5 bases and J lost 1 base. The CDR3 runs to 15 residues. CDR1 is SGHTA, CDR2 FQGNSA, per germline.

This clone came up a few times. The rearrangement links TRBV5-5 to TRBJ2-2; D possibly corresponds to TRBD2 (6 bases). The ends were cut back, 3 bases at V and 3 bases at J, with 12 bases in the middle. This CDR3 has 15 amino acids. The germline V gene has CDR1 SGHKS and CDR2 YYEKEE (reference sequence). The CDR3 is CASSWAGTDTGELFF. CDR3 sequence (DNA): TGTGCCAGCAGCTGGGCGGGAACTGACACCGGGGAGCTGTTTTTT.

The chain links TRBV5-6 to TRBJ2-2; D gene unclear. V lost 4 bases and J lost 1, with 5 bases in between. The CDR3 runs 13 residues. CDR1 is SGHDT and CDR2 is YYEEEE in the germline V gene. The CDR3 region is CASSPRNTGELFF. The CDR3 DNA reads as TGTGCCAGCAGCCCCAGGAACACCGGGGAGCTGTTTTTT.

The rearrangement joins TRBV15 to TRBJ2-7; 12 bases fit TRBD2. The CDR3 sequence is 18 residues long. Germline values: CDR1 LNHNV, CDR2 YYDKDF (reference sequence). V was clipped by 3 bases and J by 3 bases; unmatched bases: 12. This CDR3 is CATSRRGLAGETLYEQYF. The CDR3, as DNA: TGTGCCACCAGCAGGAGGGGACTAGCGGGTGAAACGCTCTACGAGCAGTACTTC.